A selection of T cell receptor beta chains follows, all from one sample in a study of blood T cell repertoires in COVID-19. The method was immunoSEQ multiplex PCR; TCRdb's version includes in-frame clones alone and lacks a portion of them. Of approximately 400,000 clones in the sample, more than 75% were seen once. Sequencing was carried out using peripheral blood. All receptors come from a human donor with acute or convalescent COVID-19. The donor label of this sample is uncertain. Each CDR3 is given with its conserved first and last residue. Fields, in order: D gene, J gene, clone size, V gene, CDR3 length, CDR3 protein, CDR3 DNA. D genes are given only for firm matches. The size of a clone is reported for some rows only, either as once, few or many, or as a class for expanded clones.

D gene: -
J gene: TRBJ1-6
clone size: -
V gene: TRBV3-1/TRBV3-2
CDR3 length: 17
CDR3 protein: CASSQDLGGTYNSPLHF
CDR3 DNA: TGTGCCAGCAGCCAAGACTTGGGGGGAACCTATAATTCACCCCTCCACTTT

D gene: TRBD1
J gene: TRBJ1-5
clone size: -
V gene: TRBV19
CDR3 length: 16
CDR3 protein: CASRSMTGDRGQPQHF
CDR3 DNA: TGTGCCAGTAGGTCCATGACAGGGGATCGTGGTCAGCCCCAGCATTTT

D gene: -
J gene: TRBJ1-6
clone size: -
V gene: TRBV4-1
CDR3 length: 16
CDR3 protein: CASSQGLYNYNSPLHF
CDR3 DNA: TGCGCCAGCAGCCAAGGCCTCTATAACTATAATTCACCCCTCCACTTT

D gene: -
J gene: TRBJ2-3
clone size: once
V gene: TRBV5-1
CDR3 length: 16
CDR3 protein: CASSPVPWPPRDTQYF
CDR3 DNA: TGCGCCAGCAGTCCCGTGCCCTGGCCCCCTCGAGATACGCAGTATTTT

D gene: -
J gene: TRBJ2-7
clone size: -
V gene: TRBV5-6
CDR3 length: 15
CDR3 protein: CASSRKRSGSVEQYF
CDR3 DNA: TGTGCCAGCAGCCGGAAGAGGTCTGGGTCGGTGGAGCAGTACTTC

D gene: TRBD1
J gene: TRBJ1-2
clone size: -
V gene: TRBV6-5
CDR3 length: 14
CDR3 protein: CASNTGNRGLGYTF
CDR3 DNA: TGTGCCAGCAATACAGGGAACAGGGGGCTTGGCTACACCTTC

D gene: -
J gene: TRBJ1-4
clone size: once
V gene: TRBV7-9
CDR3 length: 16
CDR3 protein: CASSPFDRATNEKLFF
CDR3 DNA: TGTGCCAGCAGCCCATTCGACAGAGCAACTAATGAAAAACTGTTTTTT

D gene: TRBD2
J gene: TRBJ2-1
clone size: -
V gene: TRBV7-8
CDR3 length: 16
CDR3 protein: CASSHGLAVGWNEQFF
CDR3 DNA: TGTGCCAGCAGCCACGGACTAGCGGTAGGATGGAATGAGCAGTTCTTC

D gene: TRBD2
J gene: TRBJ2-7
clone size: once
V gene: TRBV6-5
CDR3 length: 15
CDR3 protein: CASRDPTSGSYEQYF
CDR3 DNA: TGTGCCAGCAGGGACCCGACTAGCGGCTCCTACGAGCAGTACTTC

D gene: -
J gene: TRBJ1-1
clone size: -
V gene: TRBV30
CDR3 length: 13
CDR3 protein: CAWSHGGNTEAFF
CDR3 DNA: TGTGCCTGGAGCCACGGGGGGAACACTGAAGCTTTCTTT

D gene: -
J gene: TRBJ1-1
clone size: -
V gene: TRBV19
CDR3 length: 12
CDR3 protein: CASSIGGPRAFF
CDR3 DNA: TGTGCCAGTAGTATAGGCGGCCCTCGGGCTTTCTTT

D gene: -
J gene: TRBJ1-1
clone size: -
V gene: TRBV20-1
CDR3 length: 14
CDR3 protein: CSASPGQGNTEAFF
CDR3 DNA: TGCAGTGCTAGTCCGGGTCAGGGGAACACTGAAGCTTTCTTT

D gene: -
J gene: TRBJ2-2
clone size: -
V gene: TRBV3-1/TRBV3-2
CDR3 length: 13
CDR3 protein: CASSQETAGELFF
CDR3 DNA: TGTGCCAGCAGCCAAGAAACAGCCGGGGAGCTGTTTTTT

D gene: -
J gene: TRBJ1-2
clone size: -
V gene: TRBV18
CDR3 length: 15
CDR3 protein: CASSIQVSNNYGYTF
CDR3 DNA: TGTGCCAGCTCAATACAGGTCTCTAATAACTATGGCTACACCTTC

D gene: -
J gene: TRBJ1-1
clone size: -
V gene: TRBV6-1
CDR3 length: 14
CDR3 protein: CASSEGGRGTEAFF
CDR3 DNA: TGTGCCAGCAGTGAAGGAGGGAGGGGCACTGAAGCTTTCTTT

D gene: TRBD1
J gene: TRBJ1-6
clone size: few
V gene: TRBV7-9
CDR3 length: 14
CDR3 protein: CASSRQGANSPLHF
CDR3 DNA: TGTGCCAGCAGCAGACAGGGGGCTAATTCACCCCTCCACTTT

D gene: TRBD1
J gene: TRBJ1-5
clone size: -
V gene: TRBV18
CDR3 length: 17
CDR3 protein: CASSPGGGTGVPQPQHF
CDR3 DNA: TGTGCCAGCTCTCCAGGAGGAGGGACAGGGGTGCCTCAGCCCCAGCATTTT

D gene: TRBD1
J gene: TRBJ1-1
clone size: -
V gene: TRBV27
CDR3 length: 18
CDR3 protein: CASSLRRAGGRLGTEAFF
CDR3 DNA: TGTGCCAGCAGTTTAAGGCGGGCAGGGGGGCGTTTGGGCACTGAAGCTTTCTTT

D gene: -
J gene: TRBJ2-3
clone size: once
V gene: TRBV2
CDR3 length: 15
CDR3 protein: CASRRTVGSTDTQYF
CDR3 DNA: TGTGCCAGCAGGAGGACAGTGGGGAGCACAGATACGCAGTATTTT

D gene: TRBD2
J gene: TRBJ2-7
clone size: -
V gene: TRBV6-1
CDR3 length: 19
CDR3 protein: CASSDGGYALAENSYEQYF
CDR3 DNA: TGTGCCAGCAGTGACGGGGGATATGCTCTAGCGGAGAACTCCTACGAGCAGTACTTC

D gene: TRBD1
J gene: TRBJ1-5
clone size: -
V gene: TRBV27
CDR3 length: 17
CDR3 protein: CASRPGTEVAKNQPQHF
CDR3 DNA: TGTGCCAGCAGACCGGGGACAGAGGTTGCAAAGAATCAGCCCCAGCATTTT

D gene: -
J gene: TRBJ2-5
clone size: -
V gene: TRBV29-1
CDR3 length: 13
CDR3 protein: CSVEGQTQETQYF
CDR3 DNA: TGCAGCGTTGAAGGACAGACCCAAGAGACCCAGTACTTC

D gene: -
J gene: TRBJ1-6
clone size: -
V gene: TRBV5-1
CDR3 length: 15
CDR3 protein: CASSFRGEKNSPLHF
CDR3 DNA: TGCGCCAGCAGTTTCCGGGGGGAGAAGAATTCACCCCTCCACTTT

D gene: -
J gene: TRBJ2-2
clone size: -
V gene: TRBV5-1
CDR3 length: 15
CDR3 protein: CASSLGRLHTGELFF
CDR3 DNA: TGCGCCAGCAGCTTGGGCAGGTTACACACCGGGGAGCTGTTTTTT

D gene: TRBD1
J gene: TRBJ1-1
clone size: -
V gene: TRBV7-9
CDR3 length: 14
CDR3 protein: CASKETGTGTEAFF
CDR3 DNA: TGTGCCAGCAAGGAGACAGGGACGGGGACTGAAGCTTTCTTT

D gene: -
J gene: TRBJ2-3
clone size: -
V gene: TRBV19
CDR3 length: 14
CDR3 protein: CASSGAGRTDTQYF
CDR3 DNA: TGTGCCAGTAGCGGGGCGGGGCGTACAGATACGCAGTATTTT

D gene: -
J gene: TRBJ1-3
clone size: few
V gene: TRBV6-5
CDR3 length: 14
CDR3 protein: CASSLQGAGNTIYF
CDR3 DNA: TGTGCCAGCAGCCTACAGGGAGCTGGAAACACCATATATTTT

D gene: TRBD2
J gene: TRBJ2-1
clone size: -
V gene: TRBV5-1
CDR3 length: 18
CDR3 protein: CASSATSLAGGPFTEQFF
CDR3 DNA: TGCGCCAGCAGCGCTACCTCACTAGCGGGGGGGCCTTTTACTGAGCAGTTCTTC

D gene: TRBD1
J gene: TRBJ1-1
clone size: -
V gene: TRBV13
CDR3 length: 13
CDR3 protein: CASSSGQFTEAFF
CDR3 DNA: TGTGCCAGCAGCTCGGGACAGTTCACTGAAGCTTTCTTT

D gene: -
J gene: TRBJ1-1
clone size: -
V gene: TRBV19
CDR3 length: 14
CDR3 protein: CASSMGARGTEAFF
CDR3 DNA: TGTGCCAGTAGTATGGGGGCGAGGGGCACTGAAGCTTTCTTT

D gene: -
J gene: TRBJ1-3
clone size: few
V gene: TRBV6-5
CDR3 length: 13
CDR3 protein: CASRETLGNTIYF
CDR3 DNA: TGTGCCAGCCGCGAGACATTAGGAAACACCATATATTTT